This note documents a single TCR beta chain sequence. Its antigen is unidentified. Assay: immunoSEQ multiplex PCR; the TCRdb copy retains only in-frame clones and omits some. The sample carries over 65,000 clones, approximately 90% recorded once. These data come from a study of graft-versus-host responses after intestinal transplantation. Study-wide background: Recipients got multivisceral, liver-intestinal, or isolated intestinal transplants.

The material was unstimulated CD8+ T cells sorted from spleen or lymph node cells, obtained before transplant. This clonotype was obtained from a human donor who was the organ donor for an intestinal transplant.

CDR3 loop: CASSTYYTDTQYF. For the CDR3, the DNA is TGTGCCAGCAGCACGTACTACACAGATACGCAGTATTTT. This chain links TRBV7-2 with TRBJ2-3, with D hard to call. V shed 5 bases and J shed 2 bases, with 8 bases lying between them. Per germline, CDR1 SGHTA and CDR2 FQGNSA. The CDR3 runs to 13 residues.